The 16 T cell receptor beta chains presented below share a single source sample, sequenced in a study of tumor-infiltrating lymphocytes in oesophageal squamous cell carcinoma. TCRdb redid the calling of the PCR reads with MiXCR, one entry per CDR3 protein. The table includes about 11,000 distinct CDR3 sequences, 55% detected once. The sequenced material came from esophageal tumor tissue. These receptors all stem from a male donor with esophageal squamous cell carcinoma.

For this clonotype: A junction end diverges from the germline sequence, so it may reflect a read error. The chain employs TRBV4-3 and TRBJ2-1; tentatively, D is TRBD2 (6 bases). The J call may be in error: the DNA end matches TRBJ2-3 better. Germline V gene sequence: CDR1 LGHNA, CDR2 YSLEER. The CDR3 covers 17 residues. CDR3 sequence: CASSQERRGYPTDPQYF. The CDR3 DNA reads TGCGCCAGCAGCCAAGAAAGGAGGGGTTACCCCACAGATCCGCAGTATTTT.

The chain links TRBV7-6 to TRBJ2-3, with D perhaps matching TRBD2 (6 bases). The CDR3 covers 14 residues. CDR1 is SGHVS and CDR2 is FNYEAQ in the germline V gene. Trimming stripped 3 bases from V and 11 bases from J, with 18 bases between. This chain's CDR3 is CASSFGGISYGQYF. The CDR3 coding sequence is TGTGCCAGCAGCTTTGGGGGGATCTCCTACGGGCAGTATTTT.

V usage is TRBV7-2 and J usage is TRBJ2-3; D is ambiguous. The CDR3 is made up of 13 amino acids. V was pared by 1 base and J by 6 bases, with 8 bases between. Germline V gives CDR1 SGHTA, CDR2 FQGNSA. CDR3 DNA: TGTGCCAGCAGCTTAGGTTTTCTTGATACGCAGTATTTT. The encoded protein is CASSLGFLDTQYF.

The chain links TRBV12-3 or TRBV12-4 to TRBJ2-5; D is possibly TRBD1 (6 bases). The J call is in doubt because the DNA end fits TRBJ2-1 better. The CDR3 has 13 amino acids. The CDR3 loop is CASSPHTGNEQFF. DNA of the CDR3: TGTGCCAGCAGTCCCCACACAGGGAATGAGCAGTTCTTC.

This clonotype was counted only a few times. The J gene is TRBJ2-1, the V gene TRBV7-3; a weak D match, TRBD1 (8 bases). The ends were cut back, 5 bases at V and 4 bases at J, with 15 bases in the middle. The CDR3 runs 15 residues. The germline V gene encodes CDR1 SGHTA and CDR2 FQGTGA. CDR3 nucleotides: TGTGCCAGCAGCCTACAGGGGGGGGGATACAATGAGCAGTTCTTC. Translated: CASSLQGGGYNEQFF.

This clonotype has ten or more counts. The chain combines TRBV4-1 with TRBJ2-5, with 11 positions matching TRBD2. With 0 bases clipped from V and 1 base from J, the junction kept 7 bases outside the gene matches. This CDR3 is built from 18 residues. CDR1 is MGHRA and CDR2 is YSYEKL in the germline V gene. Written as DNA, the CDR3 is TGCGCCAGCAGCCAAGAAGCCCTAGCGGGAGGCTTCCAAGAGACCCAGTACTTC. Its translation: CASSQEALAGGFQETQYF.

The genes are TRBV7-8 and TRBJ2-5; D not certain. The CDR3 runs to 14 residues. V was cut by 0 bases and J by 1 base, with 6 bases left in between. Per the germline V gene, CDR1 is SGHVS and CDR2 is FQNEAQ. Here the CDR3 reads CASSLAFSQETQYF. The CDR3 region has the DNA TGTGCCAGCAGCTTAGCTTTCAGCCAAGAGACCCAGTACTTC.

This clonotype was observed a few times. The rearrangement joins TRBV11-2 to TRBJ2-7; 11 bases line up with TRBD2. CDR1 is SGHAT and CDR2 is FQNNGV in the germline V gene. J was trimmed by 4 bases and V by 5 bases; bases with no gene match: 13. The CDR3 extends over 17 amino acids. This CDR3 is CASSRWATSGAEYEQYF. Written as DNA, the CDR3 is TGTGCCAGCAGCCGCTGGGCGACTAGCGGGGCCGAGTACGAGCAGTACTTC. The whole variable domain, remainder taken from reference TRBV11-2 and TRBJ2-7, is EAGVAQSPRYKIIEKRQSVAFWCNPISGHATLYWYQQILGQGPKLLIQFQNNGVVDDSQLPKDRFSAERLKGVDSTLKIQPAKLEDSAVYLCASSRWATSGAEYEQYFGPGTRLTVT.

The chain joins TRBV7-3 to TRBJ2-5, with 14 positions matching TRBD2. V gave up 5 bases and J gave up 11 bases; unmatched junction bases: 10. The CDR3 is made up of 15 amino acids. Germline-derived CDR1 and CDR2 are SGHTA and FQGTGA. The DNA for the CDR3 is TGTGCCAGCAGCCCCGGGACTAGCGGGAGCCATGAGCAGTACTTC. As protein: CASSPGTSGSHEQYF.

J is TRBJ1-4 and V is TRBV28; a weak D match, TRBD1 (6 bases). CDR3 length equals 14 residues. Germline CDR1 and CDR2: MDHEN and SYDVKM. V was clipped by 3 bases and J by 3 bases, with 8 bases between them. CDR3 sequence: CASSFGQSNEKLFF. DNA of the CDR3: TGTGCCAGCAGTTTCGGACAGTCTAATGAAAAACTGTTTTTT. Drawing the rest from reference TRBV28 and TRBJ1-4, the complete variable domain is DVKVTQSSRYLVKRTGEKVFLECVQDMDHENMFWYRQDPGLGLRLIYFSYDVKMKEKGDIPEGYSVSREKKERFSLILESASTNQTSMYLCASSFGQSNEKLFFGSGTQLSVL.

The chain employs TRBV7-2 and TRBJ2-5, with 8 positions matching TRBD2. The CDR3 contains 16 residues. Per germline, CDR1 SGHTA and CDR2 FQGNSA. The V gene end was trimmed by 3 bases and the J gene end by 2 bases; junction bases not matched to a gene: 8. CDR3: CASSFPPAGAQETQYF. The CDR3 DNA sequence: TGTGCCAGCAGCTTCCCGCCAGCGGGAGCTCAAGAGACCCAGTACTTC.

A note on this clonotype: A much larger clone lies a single base off, so this may be a read error. The V gene is TRBV7-6, the J gene TRBJ2-7; TRBD2 aligns across 7 bases. Germline V gives CDR1 SGHVS, CDR2 FNYEAQ. After removal of 6 bases from V and 7 bases from J, the junction contained 18 bases not matched to a gene. This CDR3 region has 16 residues. CDR3 sequence (DNA): TGTGCCAGCAGTTCCACTAGCGAAAGCTCCTACAATGAGCAGTACTTC. Its translation is CASSSTSESSYNEQYF.

V is TRBV7-8 and J is TRBJ2-7; TRBD1 matches 7 bases. This CDR3 contains 15 residues. Germline V CDR1 and CDR2: SGHVS, FQNEAQ. V dropped 5 bases and J dropped 0; count of bases not matched to a gene: 7. CDR3 in amino acids: CASSPRQGPSYEQYF. The CDR3 coding sequence is TGTGCCAGCAGCCCAAGACAGGGTCCCTCCTACGAGCAGTACTTC.

This sequence joins TRBV7-3 and TRBJ2-5; D perhaps matches TRBD1 (6 bases). CDR3 length: 12 residues. The V end was cut by 5 bases, the J end by 2 bases, with 6 bases between. Germline values: CDR1 SGHTA, CDR2 FQGTGA. The CDR3 protein is CASSQGQETQYF. The CDR3 bases are TGTGCCAGCAGCCAGGGGCAAGAGACCCAGTACTTC.

With regard to this clonotype: As the CDR3 is not closed by the conserved phenylalanine or tryptophan, this likely results from a read error. Because the CDR3's place on the DNA is in doubt, the DNA is left out and the CDR3 is given as listed by TCRdb. The genes are TRBV7-3 and TRBJ2-7; the listed D gene, TRBD1, was not tested against the DNA. Inclusive of both ends, the CDR3 amounts to 13 amino acids. Germline CDR1 reads SGHTA; CDR2 reads FQGTGA. The CDR3 is CASSLRARVDFLA.

This chain connects TRBV6-9 to TRBJ1-1, with D possibly TRBD1 on 6 matching bases. The germline V gene encodes CDR1 MNHGY and CDR2 SVAAGI. The CDR3 has 13 amino acids. V was shortened by 5 bases and J by 1 base, with 8 bases between the two germline ends. CDR3 residues: CASSATGNTEAFF. CDR3 DNA sequence: TGTGCCAGCAGTGCGACAGGGAACACTGAAGCTTTCTTT.